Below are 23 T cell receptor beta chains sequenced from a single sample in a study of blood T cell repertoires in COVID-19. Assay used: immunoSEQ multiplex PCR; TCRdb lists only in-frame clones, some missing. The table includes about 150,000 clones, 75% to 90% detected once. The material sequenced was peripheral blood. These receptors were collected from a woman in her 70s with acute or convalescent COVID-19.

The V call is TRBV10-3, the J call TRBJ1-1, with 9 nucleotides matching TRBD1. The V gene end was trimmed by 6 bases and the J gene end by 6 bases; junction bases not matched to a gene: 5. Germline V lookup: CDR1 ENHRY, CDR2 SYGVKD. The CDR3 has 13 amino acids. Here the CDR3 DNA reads TGTGCCATCAGGGAACAGGGGGCAGCTGAAGCTTTCTTT. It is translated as CAIREQGAAEAFF.

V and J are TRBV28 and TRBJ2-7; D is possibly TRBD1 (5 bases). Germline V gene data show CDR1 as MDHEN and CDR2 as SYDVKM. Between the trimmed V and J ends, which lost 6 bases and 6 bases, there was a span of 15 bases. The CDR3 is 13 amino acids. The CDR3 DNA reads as TGTGCCAGCAGCCACAGGTCGTTCATCGAGCAGTACGTC. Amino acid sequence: CASSHRSFIEQYV.

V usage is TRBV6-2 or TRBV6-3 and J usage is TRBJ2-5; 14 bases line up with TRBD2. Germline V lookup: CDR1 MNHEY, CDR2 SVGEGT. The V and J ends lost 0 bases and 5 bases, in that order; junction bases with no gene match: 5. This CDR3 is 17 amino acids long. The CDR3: CASSYSTSGGARETQYF. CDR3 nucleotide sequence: TGTGCCAGCAGTTACTCGACTAGCGGGGGGGCCAGGGAGACCCAGTACTTC.

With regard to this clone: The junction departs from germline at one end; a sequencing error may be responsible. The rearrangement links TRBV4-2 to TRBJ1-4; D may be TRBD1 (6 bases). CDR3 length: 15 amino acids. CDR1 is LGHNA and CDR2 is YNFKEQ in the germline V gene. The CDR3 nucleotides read TGTGCCAGCAGCCAAGATTCCCTCATGGGACACGGCATTGTTTTT. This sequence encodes CASSQDSLMGHGIVF.

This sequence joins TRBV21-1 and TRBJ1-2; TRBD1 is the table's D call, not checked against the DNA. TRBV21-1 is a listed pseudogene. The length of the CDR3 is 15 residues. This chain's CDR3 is CASSDHREGNYGYTF. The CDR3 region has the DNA TGTGCCAGCAGCGACCACAGGGAAGGTAACTATGGCTACACCTTC.

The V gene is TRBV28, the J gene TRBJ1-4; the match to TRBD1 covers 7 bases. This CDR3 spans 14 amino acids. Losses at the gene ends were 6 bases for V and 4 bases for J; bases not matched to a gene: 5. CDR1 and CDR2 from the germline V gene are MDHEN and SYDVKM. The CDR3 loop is CASRTGQFNEKLFF. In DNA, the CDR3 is TGTGCCAGCAGGACGGGACAGTTTAATGAAAAACTGTTTTTT.

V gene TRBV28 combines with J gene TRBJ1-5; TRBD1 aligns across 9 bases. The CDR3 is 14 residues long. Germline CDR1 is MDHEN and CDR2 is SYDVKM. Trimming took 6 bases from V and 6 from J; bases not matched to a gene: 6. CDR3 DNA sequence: TGTGCCAGCAGAATGGACAGGGGAGGTCAGCCCCAGCATTTT. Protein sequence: CASRMDRGGQPQHF.

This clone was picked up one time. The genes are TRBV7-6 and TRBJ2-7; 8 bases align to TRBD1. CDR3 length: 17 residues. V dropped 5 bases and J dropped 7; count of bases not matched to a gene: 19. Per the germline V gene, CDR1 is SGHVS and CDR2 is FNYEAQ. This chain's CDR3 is CASSGSGSGGSQREQYF. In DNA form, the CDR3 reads TGTGCCAGCAGCGGGAGTGGATCAGGGGGCAGTCAGCGGGAGCAGTACTTC. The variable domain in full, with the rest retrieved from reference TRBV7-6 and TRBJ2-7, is GAGVSQSPRYKVTKRGQDVALRCDPISGHVSLYWYRQALGQGPEFLTYFNYEAQQDKSGLPNDRFSAERPEGSISTLTIQRTEQRDSAMYRCASSGSGSGGSQREQYFGPGTRLTVT.

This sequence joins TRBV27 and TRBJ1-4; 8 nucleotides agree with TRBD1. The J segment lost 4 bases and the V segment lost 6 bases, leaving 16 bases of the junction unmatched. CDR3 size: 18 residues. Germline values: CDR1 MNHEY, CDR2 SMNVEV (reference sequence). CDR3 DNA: TGTGCCAGCAGACAAACACCGACAGGGGCCTACTATAATGAAAAACTGTTTTTT. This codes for CASRQTPTGAYYNEKLFF.

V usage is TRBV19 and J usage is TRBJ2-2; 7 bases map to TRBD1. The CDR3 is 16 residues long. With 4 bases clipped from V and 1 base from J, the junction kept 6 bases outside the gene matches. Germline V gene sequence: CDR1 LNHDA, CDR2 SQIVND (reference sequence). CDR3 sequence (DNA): TGTGCCAGTAGTACTACAGGGGCATGGAACACCGGGGAGCTGTTTTTT. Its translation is CASSTTGAWNTGELFF.

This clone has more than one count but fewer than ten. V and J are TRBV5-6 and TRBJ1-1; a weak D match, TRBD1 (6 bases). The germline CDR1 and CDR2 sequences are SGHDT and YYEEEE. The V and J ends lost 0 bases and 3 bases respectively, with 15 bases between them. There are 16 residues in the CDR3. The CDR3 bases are TGTGCCAGCAGCTTGGTACATCGGGGGGCTTACACTGAAGCTTTCTTT. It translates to CASSLVHRGAYTEAFF. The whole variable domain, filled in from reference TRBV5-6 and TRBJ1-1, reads DAGVTQSPTHLIKTRGQQVTLRCSPKSGHDTVSWYQQALGQGPQFIFQYYEEEERQRGNFPDRFSGHQFPNYSSELNVNALLLGDSALYLCASSLVHRGAYTEAFFGQGTRLTVV.

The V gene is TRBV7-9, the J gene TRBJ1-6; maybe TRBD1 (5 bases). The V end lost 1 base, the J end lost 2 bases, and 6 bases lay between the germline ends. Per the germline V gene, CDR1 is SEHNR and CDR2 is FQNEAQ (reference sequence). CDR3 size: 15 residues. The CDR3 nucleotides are TGTGCCAGCAGCTTAGAGGGGACCTATAATTCACCCCTCCACTTT. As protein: CASSLEGTYNSPLHF.

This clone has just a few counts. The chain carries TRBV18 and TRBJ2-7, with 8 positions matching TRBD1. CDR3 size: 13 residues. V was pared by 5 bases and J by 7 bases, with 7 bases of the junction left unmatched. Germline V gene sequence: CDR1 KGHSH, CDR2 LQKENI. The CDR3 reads CASSSDRDGEQYV. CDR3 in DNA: TGTGCCAGCTCATCGGACAGGGACGGGGAGCAGTACGTC.

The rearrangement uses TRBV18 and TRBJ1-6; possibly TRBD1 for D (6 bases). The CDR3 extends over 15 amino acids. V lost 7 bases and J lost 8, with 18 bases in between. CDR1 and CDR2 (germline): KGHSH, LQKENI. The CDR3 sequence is CASCRDTLGHSPLHF. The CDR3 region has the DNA TGTGCCAGCTGCCGGGACACCCTTGGACATTCACCCCTCCACTTT.

CDR3 amino acids: CASRIGQIHEQYF. CDR3 nucleotide sequence: TGTGCCAGCAGGATTGGACAAATCCACGAGCAGTACTTC. The chain couples TRBV2 to TRBJ2-7; maybe TRBD1 (5 bases). CDR1 and CDR2 (germline): SNHLY, FYNNEI. V lost 6 bases and J lost 5, with 14 bases in between. The CDR3 has 13 amino acids.

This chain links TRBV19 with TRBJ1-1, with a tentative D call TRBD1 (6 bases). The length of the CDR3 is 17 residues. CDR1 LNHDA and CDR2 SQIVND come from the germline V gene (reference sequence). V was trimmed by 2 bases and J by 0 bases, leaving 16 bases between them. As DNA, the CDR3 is TGTGCCAGTAGTATAACCCGCAGGGGTGCGATGAACACTGAAGCTTTCTTT. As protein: CASSITRRGAMNTEAFF.

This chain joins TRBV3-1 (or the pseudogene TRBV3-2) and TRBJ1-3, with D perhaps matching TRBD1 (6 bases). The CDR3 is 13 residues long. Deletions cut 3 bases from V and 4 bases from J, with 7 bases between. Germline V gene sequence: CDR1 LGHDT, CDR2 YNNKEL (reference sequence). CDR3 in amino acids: CASSHGQGNTIYF. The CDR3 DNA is TGTGCCAGCAGCCACGGACAGGGAAACACCATATATTTT.

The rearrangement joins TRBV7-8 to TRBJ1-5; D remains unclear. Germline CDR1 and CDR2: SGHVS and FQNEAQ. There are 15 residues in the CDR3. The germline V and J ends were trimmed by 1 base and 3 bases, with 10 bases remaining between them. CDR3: CASSLVGSSNQPQHF. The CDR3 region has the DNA TGTGCCAGCAGCTTAGTGGGCAGCTCCAATCAGCCCCAGCATTTT.

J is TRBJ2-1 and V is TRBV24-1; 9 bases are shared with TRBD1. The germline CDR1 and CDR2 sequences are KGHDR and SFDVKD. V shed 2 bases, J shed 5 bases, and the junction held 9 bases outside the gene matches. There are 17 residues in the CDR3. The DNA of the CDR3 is TGTGCCACCAGTGATTCCCAAAGGACAGGGGTTCACAATGAGCAGTTCTTC. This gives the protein CATSDSQRTGVHNEQFF.

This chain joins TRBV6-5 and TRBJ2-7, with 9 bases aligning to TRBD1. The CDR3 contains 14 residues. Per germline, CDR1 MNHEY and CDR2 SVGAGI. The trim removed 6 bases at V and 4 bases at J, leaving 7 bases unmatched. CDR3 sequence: CASSPGTGLYEQYV. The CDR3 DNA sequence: TGTGCCAGCAGCCCCGGGACAGGGTTATACGAGCAGTACGTC.

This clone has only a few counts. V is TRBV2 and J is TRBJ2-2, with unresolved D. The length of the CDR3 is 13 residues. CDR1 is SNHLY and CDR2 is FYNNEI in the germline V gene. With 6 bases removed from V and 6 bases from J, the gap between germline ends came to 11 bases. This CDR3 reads CASSYRASGELFF. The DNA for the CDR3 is TGTGCCAGCAGCTACAGAGCCTCCGGGGAGCTGTTTTTT. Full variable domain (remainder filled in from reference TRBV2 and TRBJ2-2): EPEVTQTPSHQVTQMGQEVILRCVPISNHLYFYWYRQILGQKVEFLVSFYNNEISEKSEIFDDQFSVERPDGSNFTLKIRSTKLEDSAMYFCASSYRASGELFFGEGSRLTVL.

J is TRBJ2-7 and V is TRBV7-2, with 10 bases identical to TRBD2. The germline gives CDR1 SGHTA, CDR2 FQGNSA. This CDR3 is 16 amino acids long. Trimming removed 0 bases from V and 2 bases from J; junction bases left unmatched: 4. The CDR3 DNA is TGTGCCAGCAGCTTAGCCACTAGCGGGGCCGCCTACGAGCAGTACTTC. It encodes CASSLATSGAAYEQYF.

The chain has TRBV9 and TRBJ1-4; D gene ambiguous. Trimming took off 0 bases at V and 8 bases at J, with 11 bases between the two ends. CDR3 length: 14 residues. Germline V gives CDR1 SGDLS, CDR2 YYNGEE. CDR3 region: CASSVGGIEEKLFF. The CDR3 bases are TGTGCCAGCAGCGTAGGAGGGATAGAGGAAAAACTGTTTTTT.